The 20 T cell receptor beta chains below all came from one sample that was sequenced in a study of CD8+ T cells in alopecia areata. Treatment: oral pan-JAK inhibitor, 5-10 mg twice daily. Sequencing used cDNA as its template, made by extracting RNA and reverse transcribing it. Sequenced by immunoSEQ multiplex PCR; TCRdb stores in-frame clones only, minus some. Among fewer than 150,000 clones listed, less than 60% were seen once. Sequences were derived from CD4+ T cells sorted from blood, sampled at week 24, from a patient treated with tofacitinib. These receptors came from a human donor with alopecia areata.

As regards this clone: Here the CDR3 omits its conserved ending phenylalanine or tryptophan, so a read error is the likely source. Because the CDR3's place on the DNA is in doubt, the DNA is left out and the CDR3 is given as listed by TCRdb. J is TRBJ1-4 and V is TRBV19. Germline CDR1 reads LNHDA; CDR2 reads SQIVND (reference sequence). Including both end residues, the CDR3 is 8 amino acids long. CDR3 loop: CASSFGPS.

V and J are TRBV19 and TRBJ1-1, with 7 bases that match TRBD1. In germline, CDR1 is LNHDA, CDR2 SQIVND (reference sequence). Trimming took 5 bases from V and 1 from J; bases not matched to a gene: 4. The CDR3 is made up of 14 amino acids. The CDR3 DNA sequence: TGTGCCAGTAGTGACAGGGCAGGGAACACTGAAGCTTTCTTT. This codes for CASSDRAGNTEAFF.

The chain joins TRBV4-1 to TRBJ1-2; D is uncertain. CDR3 length: 12 amino acids. Per germline, CDR1 MGHRA and CDR2 YSYEKL. The V gene lost 1 base and the J gene lost 8 bases, with 8 bases spanning the gap. For the CDR3, the DNA is TGCGCCAGCAGCCAAGTAGCGGGGGGCTACACCTTC. Translated: CASSQVAGGYTF.

In this sample, this clone turned up a few times. The chain carries TRBV6-5 and TRBJ2-5; perhaps TRBD1 as D (6 bases). The CDR3 extends over 14 amino acids. Germline-derived CDR1 and CDR2 are MNHEY and SVGAGI. Trimming removed 1 base at V and 5 bases at J, with 11 bases between. In nucleotides, the CDR3 is TGTGCCAGCAGTTACTTCAGGGGTTCGGAGACCCAGTACTTC. It translates to CASSYFRGSETQYF.

This clone was detected many times. This chain connects TRBV2 to TRBJ1-1; a weak D match, TRBD1 (5 bases). Between the trimmed V and J ends, which lost 4 bases and 9 bases, there was a span of 15 bases. Germline V lookup: CDR1 SNHLY, CDR2 FYNNEI. The CDR3 is 13 amino acids. The CDR3 here is CASSVGVPGKAFF. Here the CDR3 DNA reads TGTGCCAGCAGTGTAGGAGTCCCAGGGAAAGCTTTCTTT.

This clone was seen a single time. The chain links TRBV14 to TRBJ2-1; no reliable D call. CDR1 is SGHDN and CDR2 is FVKESK in the germline V gene. This CDR3 comprises 11 residues. Trimming took off 2 bases at V and 10 bases at J, with 6 bases between the two ends. Here the CDR3 DNA reads TGTGCCAGCAGCCAACTTGTCGAGCAGTTCTTC. Protein product: CASSQLVEQFF. Filled out from reference TRBV14 and TRBJ2-1, the complete variable domain reads EAGVTQFPSHSVIEKGQTVTLRCDPISGHDNLYWYRRVMGKEIKFLLHFVKESKQDESGMPNNRFLAERTGGTYSTLKVQPAELEDSGVYFCASSQLVEQFFGPGTRLTVL.

This clone has more than one count but fewer than ten. V usage is TRBV28 and J usage is TRBJ1-6; D not certain. The CDR3 spans 14 residues. V gave up 6 bases and J gave up 4 bases, with 10 bases separating them. Germline V gives CDR1 MDHEN, CDR2 SYDVKM. The CDR3 region is CASRETSYNSPLHF. Written as DNA, the CDR3 is TGTGCCAGCAGGGAGACAAGTTATAATTCACCCCTCCACTTT.

This clone has more than one count but fewer than ten. V is TRBV23-1 and J is TRBJ1-2, with 7 bases aligning to TRBD1. TRBV23-1 belongs to the ORF category, with a function that is uncertain. J was trimmed by 4 bases and V by 3 bases; bases with no gene match: 8. The CDR3 extends over 15 amino acids. The CDR3 protein is CASSHRDSDLYGYTF. The CDR3 DNA reads as TGCGCCAGCAGTCATCGGGACAGTGATCTCTATGGCTACACCTTC.

V gene TRBV10-3 combines with J gene TRBJ1-4; no reliable D call. The CDR3 is 13 amino acids. The V gene lost 5 bases and the J gene lost 7 bases, with 11 bases spanning the gap. Germline V lookup: CDR1 ENHRY, CDR2 SYGVKD. The CDR3 loop reads CAISSRRGEKLFF. The CDR3 DNA reads as TGTGCCATCAGTTCCCGGCGGGGTGAAAAACTGTTTTTT.

There are a few counts of this clone. The rearrangement uses TRBV7-2 and TRBJ2-7; D is unclear. CDR1 is SGHTA, CDR2 FQGNSA, per germline. The germline V and J ends were trimmed by 5 bases and 2 bases, with 7 bases remaining between them. CDR3 length equals 12 residues. Here the CDR3 reads CASSPAPYEQYF. The CDR3, as DNA: TGTGCCAGCAGCCCGGCACCCTACGAGCAGTACTTC. The whole variable domain, remainder taken from reference TRBV7-2 and TRBJ2-7, is GAGVSQSPSNKVTEKGKDVELRCDPISGHTALYWYRQSLGQGLEFLIYFQGNSAPDKSGLPSDRFSAERTGGSVSTLTIQRTQQEDSAVYLCASSPAPYEQYFGPGTRLTVT.

V and J are TRBV7-2 and TRBJ1-6, with TRBD1 as a possible D gene (5 bases). Trimming stripped 6 bases from V and 9 bases from J, with 15 bases between. The CDR3 covers 14 residues. Germline CDR1 SGHTA, CDR2 FQGNSA. CDR3 DNA sequence: TGTGCCAGCAGAACCGGGACGGGAGTTTCACCCCTCCACTTT. This encodes CASRTGTGVSPLHF.

The CDR3 here is CAISTRTASSYEQYF. The CDR3 DNA follows: TGTGCCATCAGTACAAGGACAGCTAGTTCCTACGAGCAGTACTTC. The genes are TRBV10-3 and TRBJ2-7; D perhaps matches TRBD1 (6 bases). Trimming left V 5 bases short and J 1 base short, with 15 bases between. In germline, CDR1 is ENHRY, CDR2 SYGVKD. This CDR3 region has 15 residues.

The V gene is TRBV29-1, the J gene TRBJ2-5; maybe TRBD2 (6 bases). The CDR3 is 12 amino acids. Trimming took 7 bases from V and 5 from J, leaving 14 bases between them. Germline CDR1 SQVTM, CDR2 ANQGSEA. This chain's CDR3 is CSATEGRETQYF. The CDR3, as DNA: TGCAGCGCCACCGAGGGGAGGGAGACCCAGTACTTC.

The table lists this clone with a few counts. The chain carries TRBV30 and TRBJ2-5, with 9 bases that match TRBD1. The germline V gene encodes CDR1 GTSNPN and CDR2 SVGIG (reference sequence). The V gene end was trimmed by 0 bases and the J gene end by 12 bases; junction bases not matched to a gene: 5. The CDR3 totals 12 residues. The CDR3 protein is CAWSVNRGLKYF. DNA for the CDR3: TGTGCCTGGAGTGTGAACAGGGGGCTGAAGTACTTC.

CDR3 region: CASSQKTGDYGYTF. CDR3 nucleotide sequence: TGTGCCAGCAGCCAAAAGACAGGGGACTATGGCTACACCTTC. The V gene is TRBV5-4, the J gene TRBJ1-2, with TRBD1 matching over 8 bases. Germline V gene sequence: CDR1 SGHNT, CDR2 YYREEE (reference sequence). V shed 4 bases and J 3 bases; nucleotides not matched to a gene: 5. The CDR3 is 14 residues long.

This clone was observed a handful of times. This chain uses TRBV7-9 with TRBJ1-4; D gene ambiguous. V was trimmed by 1 base and J by 6 bases, leaving 9 bases between them. The CDR3 length is 14 residues. The germline gives CDR1 SEHNR, CDR2 FQNEAQ (reference sequence). For the CDR3, the DNA is TGTGCCAGCAGCTTAGGGGCTGTGGATGAAAAACTGTTTTTT. Translating it yields CASSLGAVDEKLFF.

This rearrangement joins TRBV29-1 to TRBJ2-5, with 12 bases identical to TRBD2. Germline V gene data show CDR1 as SQVTM and CDR2 as ANQGSEA. Germline trimming cut 7 bases from V and 10 bases from J; bases unmatched to any gene: 10. The CDR3 contains 13 residues. Here the CDR3 reads CSASLAGGMNQYF. In DNA, the CDR3 is TGCAGCGCTTCCCTAGCGGGGGGGATGAACCAGTACTTC.

This clone showed up just a few times. This sequence joins TRBV7-2 and TRBJ2-7; D might be TRBD2 (5 bases). The CDR3 totals 13 residues. Between the trimmed V and J ends, which lost 1 base and 11 bases, there was a span of 15 bases. Germline CDR1 SGHTA, CDR2 FQGNSA. CDR3 sequence: CASSLGEGREEYF. CDR3 coding DNA: TGTGCCAGCAGCTTAGGCGAGGGTAGGGAAGAGTACTTC.

The CDR3 bases are TGTGCCAGCAGCCAAGATCTTTCTAGCGGGGGGGCTGAATATTTT. Its protein is CASSQDLSSGGAEYF. The chain uses TRBV4-2 and TRBJ2-3, with 12 bases fitting TRBD2. After removal of 0 bases from V and 15 bases from J, the junction contained 10 bases not matched to a gene. The CDR3 runs to 15 residues. In germline, CDR1 is LGHNA, CDR2 YNFKEQ.

The rearrangement joins TRBV6-6 to TRBJ2-2; D might be TRBD2 (5 bases). V lost 7 bases, J lost 6 bases, and 12 bases lay in between. Germline V gene lookup returns CDR1 MNHNY and CDR2 SVGAGI (reference sequence). The CDR3 runs to 13 residues. CDR3 sequence: CASMRVSAGELFF. DNA for the CDR3: TGTGCCAGCATGCGGGTCTCAGCCGGGGAGCTGTTTTTT.